The following is a T cell receptor beta chain sequence with its context. These data belong to a study of T cell changes during pregnancy in multiple sclerosis. Generated by immunoSEQ multiplex PCR, the TCRdb table keeps only in-frame clones and is missing some. The data contain around 62,000 clones, 89% of them singletons. V shed 6 bases and J 7 bases; nucleotides not matched to a gene: 4. There are 13 residues in the CDR3. Germline V gene lookup returns CDR1 MGHDK and CDR2 SYGVNS. The TCR originated in a female donor with multiple sclerosis, enrolled in a pregnancy study. The genes are TRBV25-1 and TRBJ1-3; the match to TRBD1 covers 9 bases. Specimen: peripheral blood, collected in the first trimester of pregnancy. In DNA form, the CDR3 reads TGTGCCAGCAGCCGGACAGGGGATAACACCATATATTTT. Its translation: CASSRTGDNTIYF.